A single sample gave rise to the 30 T cell receptor beta chains below, sequenced in a study of blood T cells in healthy people across ages. The use of a sample-barcoded 5' primer and a J-beta primer mix characterized a second PCR of about 7 to 12 cycles. TCRdb fed the 5' RACE reads into MiXCR, producing one record per CDR3 protein. This table holds about 1.8 million distinct CDR3 sequences, about 50% found once. Material: blood. The receptors stem from a woman in her 40s in good health.

This clonotype has more than one count but fewer than ten. The CDR3 coding sequence is TGTGCCAGCAGCTCGTGGGGACGAGGCGCTTCCCAGCGGCAGTTCTTC. This codes for CASSSWGRGASQRQFF. This chain joins TRBV14 and TRBJ2-1; perhaps D is TRBD1 or TRBD2 (5 bases each). The CDR3 is 16 residues long. Germline-derived CDR1 and CDR2 are SGHDN and FVKESK. The germline V and J ends were trimmed by 5 bases and 12 bases, with 26 bases remaining between them. The entire variable domain, with the rest obtained from reference TRBV14 and TRBJ2-1, is as follows: EAGVTQFPSHSVIEKGQTVTLRCDPISGHDNLYWYRRVMGKEIKFLLHFVKESKQDESGMPNNRFLAERTGGTYSTLKVQPAELEDSGVYFCASSSWGRGASQRQFFGPGTRLTVL.

This clonotype was counted a few times. This sequence joins TRBV18 and TRBJ1-2; a possible D gene is TRBD1 (5 bases). V lost 4 bases, J lost 2 bases, and 11 bases lay in between. This CDR3 region has 14 residues. CDR1 is KGHSH, CDR2 LQKENI, per germline. CDR3 bases: TGTGCCAGCTCACGGGACGGAGGGAACTATGGCTACACCTTC. It translates to CASSRDGGNYGYTF. Full variable domain (outside the CDR3, taken from reference TRBV18 and TRBJ1-2): NAGVMQNPRHLVRRRGQEARLRCSPMKGHSHVYWYRQLPEEGLKFMVYLQKENIIDESGMPKERFSAEFPKEGPSILRIQQVVRGDSAAYFCASSRDGGNYGYTFGSGTRLTVV.

The sample holds one count of this clonotype. The rearrangement joins TRBV7-2 to TRBJ1-1; D not resolved. Between the trimmed V and J ends, which lost 2 bases and 7 bases, there was a span of 8 bases. This CDR3 has 12 amino acids. Germline V gene data show CDR1 as SGHTA and CDR2 as FQGNSA. The CDR3 loop reads CASSLRVGEAFF. In DNA form, the CDR3 reads TGTGCCAGCAGCTTAAGGGTCGGTGAAGCTTTCTTT.

The V and J genes are TRBV28 and TRBJ2-5, with D possibly being TRBD1 (5 bases). CDR3 length: 15 amino acids. Trimming cost V 4 bases and J 2 bases, with 14 bases left between them. Germline CDR1 is MDHEN and CDR2 is SYDVKM. CDR3 sequence: CASSSLTRQQETQYF. CDR3 DNA sequence: TGTGCCAGCAGTTCCCTTACCCGACAGCAAGAGACCCAGTACTTC.

The rearrangement links TRBV27 to TRBJ2-5, with 8 bases aligning to TRBD1. Germline V gives CDR1 MNHEY, CDR2 SMNVEV (reference sequence). The V segment lost 3 bases and the J segment 11 bases; nucleotides outside the gene matches: 11. The CDR3 is 14 amino acids. The CDR3 sequence is CASSFTPGGHEQYF. The CDR3 nucleotides are TGTGCCAGCAGTTTTACCCCAGGGGGCCATGAGCAGTACTTC.

This clonotype was detected only a few times. The chain uses TRBV20-1 and TRBJ2-5; 11 positions match TRBD2. The CDR3 extends over 15 amino acids. Germline-derived CDR1 and CDR2 are DFQATT and SNEGSKA (reference sequence). The J segment lost 5 bases and the V segment lost 3 bases, leaving 8 bases of the junction unmatched. As DNA, the CDR3 is TGCAGTGCTAGTCTAGCGGGGGGCCTCCGGGAGACCCAGTACTTC. Its protein is CSASLAGGLRETQYF.

This clonotype appeared a few times. V gene TRBV20-1 combines with J gene TRBJ2-1, with 15 bases that match TRBD2. The trim removed 5 bases at V and 4 bases at J, leaving 3 bases unmatched. Per germline, CDR1 DFQATT and CDR2 SNEGSKA (reference sequence). This CDR3 is built from 15 residues. The CDR3 DNA follows: TGCAGTGCTGAGGGGACTAGCGGGGGGTACAATGAGCAGTTCTTC. It codes for CSAEGTSGGYNEQFF.

The chain combines TRBV7-2 with TRBJ1-3; 7 bases line up with TRBD1. CDR1 is SGHTA, CDR2 FQGNSA, per germline. V shed 5 bases and J 1 base; nucleotides not matched to a gene: 8. The CDR3 length is 16 residues. The CDR3 spells CASSLQTGYSGNTIYF. The CDR3 region has the DNA TGTGCCAGCAGCCTCCAGACAGGGTATTCTGGAAACACCATATATTTT.

The chain uses TRBV29-1 and TRBJ2-7, with 9 positions matching TRBD2. V was pared by 1 base and J by 7 bases, with 14 bases of the junction left unmatched. The CDR3 sequence is 16 residues long. Germline loops: CDR1 SQVTM, CDR2 ANQGSEA. The CDR3 here is CSVEADSGGYYNEQYF. Here the CDR3 DNA reads TGCAGCGTTGAAGCGGATAGCGGGGGCTATTACAATGAGCAGTACTTC.

A few counts support this clonotype. This chain uses TRBV6-6 with TRBJ2-1; perhaps TRBD1 as D (6 bases). Per germline, CDR1 MNHNY and CDR2 SVGAGI (reference sequence). CDR3 size: 13 residues. V lost 11 bases and J 3 bases, leaving 14 bases between the germline ends. CDR3 region: CAAWGQGYNEQFF. The CDR3 region has the DNA TGTGCCGCTTGGGGGCAGGGCTACAATGAGCAGTTCTTC.

The genes are TRBV28 and TRBJ2-5; D call uncertain. The CDR3 is 16 residues long. Germline V gives CDR1 MDHEN, CDR2 SYDVKM. Trimming took off 6 bases at V and 2 bases at J, with 19 bases between the two ends. The DNA for the CDR3 is TGTGCCAGCAGGGTACGGGTTCCCTCCTTTCAAGAGACCCAGTACTTC. Encoded protein: CASRVRVPSFQETQYF.

This clonotype was detected only a few times. The chain employs TRBV7-2 and TRBJ2-5; TRBD1 matches 8 bases. The CDR3 has 16 residues. V was pared by 0 bases and J by 2 bases, with 5 bases of the junction left unmatched. Germline V gives CDR1 SGHTA, CDR2 FQGNSA. The CDR3 region has the DNA TGTGCCAGCAGCTTAGCCGGACAGGGACTTCAAGAGACCCAGTACTTC. Its translation is CASSLAGQGLQETQYF.

V and J are TRBV27 and TRBJ1-4; TRBD1 matches 8 bases. Losses at the gene ends were 4 bases for V and 6 bases for J; bases not matched to a gene: 13. Germline V gene sequence: CDR1 MNHEY, CDR2 SMNVEV (reference sequence). The CDR3 has 17 residues. CDR3: CASSSSRDRRGDEKLFF. The CDR3, as DNA: TGTGCCAGCAGTTCATCCCGGGACAGGAGGGGTGATGAAAAACTGTTTTTT.

A few counts support this clonotype. The chain recombines TRBV28 with TRBJ2-7, with 9 bases fitting TRBD1. The CDR3 runs to 14 residues. CDR1 and CDR2 from the germline V gene are MDHEN and SYDVKM. J gave up 10 bases and V 6 bases, and 13 bases lay outside the gene matches. This CDR3 is CASSPSGTGTVQYF. The DNA for the CDR3 is TGTGCCAGCAGCCCCTCCGGGACAGGGACAGTACAGTACTTC. The full variable domain, with the rest looked up from reference TRBV28 and TRBJ2-7, is DVKVTQSSRYLVKRTGEKVFLECVQDMDHENMFWYRQDPGLGLRLIYFSYDVKMKEKGDIPEGYSVSREKKERFSLILESASTNQTSMYLCASSPSGTGTVQYFGPGTRLTVT.

This chain links TRBV24-1 with TRBJ2-5; possibly TRBD1 or TRBD2 for D (5 bases each). With 10 bases removed from V and 11 bases from J, the gap between germline ends came to 19 bases. Germline values: CDR1 KGHDR, CDR2 SFDVKD. The CDR3 totals 12 residues. The DNA for the CDR3 is TGTGCCACAAATCCCGGGACGGAAGAGCAGTACTTC. Translation: CATNPGTEEQYF.

This clonotype was counted a few times. The chain uses TRBV7-9 and TRBJ1-5, with a tentative D call TRBD1 (6 bases). CDR3 length: 15 amino acids. V was trimmed by 1 base and J by 6 bases, leaving 13 bases between them. The V gene's germline CDR1 is SEHNR and CDR2 FQNEAQ (reference sequence). The CDR3 sequence: CASSLGTGSIQPQHF. The CDR3 region has the DNA TGTGCCAGCAGCTTAGGAACAGGGTCGATTCAGCCCCAGCATTTT.

The chain employs TRBV7-2 and TRBJ2-5; 11 bases agree with TRBD2. V lost 5 bases to trimming and J lost 11 bases; unmatched junction nucleotides: 16. The germline gives CDR1 SGHTA, CDR2 FQGNSA. The CDR3 totals 16 residues. The CDR3 is CASSDDRLAGGSEQYF. CDR3 DNA: TGTGCCAGCAGCGACGACCGGCTAGCGGGGGGTTCTGAGCAGTACTTC.

Comment on this clonotype: It may be a read error: a sequence one base away is much more abundant. The V gene is TRBV3-1, the J gene TRBJ2-7, with D perhaps assigned TRBD1 or TRBD2 (5 bases each). The CDR3 is made up of 14 amino acids. CDR1 is LGHDT, CDR2 YNNKEL, per germline (reference sequence). The CDR3 nucleotides read TGTGCCAGCGGGGGACCGCCTTCCTCCCACGAGCAGTACTTC. It translates to CASGGPPSSHEQYF.

The genes are TRBV12-3 or TRBV12-4 and TRBJ2-5; possibly TRBD1 or TRBD2 for D (5 bases each). Trimming shortened V by 7 bases and J by 0 bases, and 12 bases separated the two germline ends. This CDR3 is built from 14 residues. In DNA, the CDR3 is TGTGCCAGCACCGACGGGACGGACCAAGAGACCCAGTACTTC. It is translated as CASTDGTDQETQYF.

This clonotype has a handful of counts. Here the CDR3 DNA reads TGCAGCGTTGAAGCGGACAGGGATGGCTACACCTTC. Amino acids: CSVEADRDGYTF. The chain couples TRBV29-1 to TRBJ1-2; 8 bases map to TRBD1. CDR3 length: 12 residues. CDR1 is SQVTM and CDR2 is ANQGSEA in the germline V gene. V lost 1 base and J lost 6; bases outside the gene matches: 1.

V usage is TRBV11-1 and J usage is TRBJ2-1, with a possible D match to TRBD2 (5 bases). CDR1 and CDR2 from the germline V gene are SGHAT and FQDESV (reference sequence). Trimming removed 6 bases at V and 5 bases at J, with 14 bases between. CDR3 size: 14 residues. The CDR3 loop is CASRRIRGDNEQFF. The CDR3 DNA is TGTGCCAGCAGACGAATCCGGGGAGACAATGAGCAGTTCTTC.

This clonotype was observed a few times. The genes are TRBV20-1 and TRBJ2-3; TRBD1 matches 8 bases. This CDR3 contains 15 residues. The germline V gene encodes CDR1 DFQATT and CDR2 SNEGSKA (reference sequence). V was pared by 4 bases and J by 0 bases, with 6 bases of the junction left unmatched. This CDR3 is CSATDRGRSTDTQYF. As DNA, the CDR3 is TGCAGTGCTACTGACAGGGGACGTAGCACAGATACGCAGTATTTT.

The chain recombines TRBV6-2 or TRBV6-3 with TRBJ2-4; 8 bases map to TRBD2. The end of the DNA fits TRBJ2-7 better, so the J call may be wrong. Germline loops: CDR1 MNHEY, CDR2 SVGEGT. This CDR3 is 14 amino acids long. CDR3 in amino acids: CASRRAGGIYEQYF. In nucleotides, the CDR3 is TGTGCCAGCAGGAGGGCGGGGGGAATCTACGAGCAGTACTTC.

The gene calls are TRBV6-1 and TRBJ2-5, with 9 positions matching TRBD1. Germline V CDR1 and CDR2: MNHNS, SASEGT. After removal of 5 bases from V and 4 bases from J, the junction contained 8 bases not matched to a gene. The CDR3 extends over 15 amino acids. Here the CDR3 DNA reads TGTGCCAGCAGTAACAACAGGGGGCGCGGAGAGACCCAGTACTTC. Amino acids: CASSNNRGRGETQYF.

The chain employs TRBV5-1 and TRBJ2-7; D call uncertain. CDR3 length: 15 residues. V was pared by 1 base and J by 0 bases, with 11 bases between. CDR1 is SGHRS and CDR2 is YFSETQ in the germline V gene. CDR3 nucleotide sequence: TGCGCCAGCAGCTTGAGGCAGGAGTCCTCCTACGAGCAGTACTTC. Its protein is CASSLRQESSYEQYF.

The V call is TRBV27, the J call TRBJ2-5, with 9 bases that match TRBD2. This CDR3 is built from 14 residues. J gave up 5 bases and V 5 bases, and 6 bases lay outside the gene matches. Germline V gene data show CDR1 as MNHEY and CDR2 as SMNVEV (reference sequence). This CDR3 is CASSQSGGWETQYF. The CDR3 region has the DNA TGTGCCAGCAGTCAGAGCGGGGGGTGGGAGACCCAGTACTTC.

The chain joins TRBV5-6 to TRBJ1-2; 8 bases are a match to TRBD1. This CDR3 is 16 amino acids long. Germline V lookup: CDR1 SGHDT, CDR2 YYEEEE. The ends lost 4 bases at V and 7 bases at J; junction bases unmatched: 15. This CDR3 is CASSPEGQGKIRGYTF. In DNA, the CDR3 is TGTGCCAGCAGCCCGGAAGGACAGGGAAAGATTCGTGGCTACACCTTC.

V gene TRBV25-1 combines with J gene TRBJ2-7; D gene ambiguous. TRBJ2-5 explains the end of the DNA better; the J call may be wrong. Germline V gene sequence: CDR1 MGHDK, CDR2 SYGVNS. This CDR3 is built from 11 residues. The CDR3 region has the DNA TGTGCCAGCATCGACGTAGAGACCCAGTACTTC. Encoded protein: CASIDVETQYF.

This chain connects TRBV5-1 to TRBJ1-2; D may be TRBD1 (5 bases). The CDR3 contains 14 residues. Trimming cost V 6 bases and J 2 bases, with 14 bases left between them. Germline V gives CDR1 SGHRS, CDR2 YFSETQ. The CDR3 DNA reads as TGCGCCAGCACCCAGGGCGGCCCAAACTATGGCTACACCTTC. It codes for CASTQGGPNYGYTF.

The genes are TRBV7-2 and TRBJ2-7; either TRBD1 or TRBD2 may supply D (5 bases each). The CDR3 spans 14 residues. V was cut by 5 bases and J by 7 bases, with 18 bases left in between. From germline, CDR1 is SGHTA and CDR2 FQGNSA. CDR3 sequence: CASSPRPGPREQYF. Here the CDR3 DNA reads TGTGCCAGCAGCCCAAGGCCGGGGCCGAGAGAGCAGTACTTC.